This TCR beta chain was observed in a study of siplizumab effects on memory and regulatory T cells. Broader study findings: Solely a minor proportion of alloreactive clones could be assigned to unstimulated subsets.

Concerning this clone itself: Its antigen is not identified.

It was 95,000 to 100,000 TCR templates that were assayed per sample. Clones were read by immunoSEQ multiplex PCR, and TCRdb kept only the in-frame ones, dropping some. The sample records 100,000 or so clones, 85% to 95% being singletons. The CDR3 sequence is 12 residues long. Germline assignment: CDR1 MDHEN and CDR2 SYDVKM. Unmatched junction bases numbered 4, after V lost 7 bases and J lost 5 bases. This sequence joins TRBV28 and TRBJ2-5; 7 nucleotides line up with TRBD1. The source material was non-Treg CD4+ T cells sorted from blood. This receptor was taken from a human donor in good health. The CDR3 bases are TGTGCCAGCACGACAGGGTTGGAGACCCAGTACTTC. Its translation is CASTTGLETQYF.